This T cell receptor (beta chain) is from a study of tumor-infiltrating lymphocytes in primary liver carcinoma. V gave up 5 bases and J gave up 7 bases, with 17 bases separating them. CDR3 length equals 14 residues. Germline CDR1 is PRHDT and CDR2 is FYEKMQ (reference sequence). On this clonotype itself: What it binds is not known.

Unsorted whole blood served as the source of blood RNA, and germline DNA was extracted as well. Synthesis of TCR beta cDNA was carried out from 450 to 650 ng total RNA with a constant-region primer. ARM-PCR was slightly modified, and three nested multiplex PCR rounds with it gave rise to the TCR beta libraries. With TRBV1-TRBV30 forward primers and a C-beta reverse primer, the first two PCR rounds were run for 9 to 10 cycles each. TCRdb re-called the multiplex PCR reads with MiXCR, one entry per CDR3 protein. The sample includes 330,000 or so distinct CDR3 sequences, around 60% of them seen just once. Study-level points and caveats: When set against blood, tumors had a significantly higher top-250-clone fraction (p = 0.039).

The sequenced material came from peripheral blood. The sequence derives from a middle-aged man with primary liver carcinoma and hepatitis B virus infection. The chain joins TRBV13 to TRBJ1-1; TRBD1 is a possible D gene (6 bases). In DNA form, the CDR3 reads TGTGCCAGCAGCGAATTAGGGGTGGACAGTGAAGCTTTCTTT. It specifies CASSELGVDSEAFF.